The 2 T cell receptor beta chains below all came from one sample that was sequenced in a study of blood T cell repertoires in COVID-19. Sequencing was performed with immunoSEQ multiplex PCR; in TCRdb, only in-frame clones are kept and a portion is missing. The repertoire holds around 190,000 clones, about 81% seen once, with 7.5% to 10% in the top ten. The sample taken for sequencing was PBMCs or T cells enriched from blood (not recorded which). The receptors originated from a man in his forties who had recovered from COVID-19.

The rearrangement joins TRBV7-3 to TRBJ2-5, with 10 bases fitting TRBD1. CDR3 length equals 14 residues. The germline gives CDR1 SGHTA, CDR2 FQGTGA. Losses at the gene ends were 4 bases for V and 5 bases for J; bases not matched to a gene: 4. The DNA of the CDR3 is TGTGCCAGCAGCTCGACAGGGGGCAAGGAGACCCAGTACTTC. As protein: CASSSTGGKETQYF.

This CDR3 is CASRPGSGWSLPQHF. CDR3 in DNA: TGTGCCAGCCGCCCCGGCTCAGGTTGGTCGTTGCCCCAGCATTTT. This chain uses TRBV19 with TRBJ1-5; D gene uncertain. There are 15 residues in the CDR3. Germline CDR1 reads LNHDA; CDR2 reads SQIVND (reference sequence). V was cut by 9 bases and J by 9 bases, with 24 bases left in between.